The rows below give T cell receptor beta chains drawn from one sample of a study of blood T cell repertoires in COVID-19. Some clones are missing from TCRdb's copy, which holds only in-frame ones; the method was immunoSEQ multiplex PCR. The data hold about 400,000 clones, with 70% to 90% observed a single time. Sequenced sample: PBMCs or T cells enriched from blood (not recorded which). These receptors came from a woman aged 25-40 years with acute COVID-19. Both conserved end residues are trimmed from each CDR3.

j_gene | v_gene | CDR3aa
TRBJ1-2 | TRBV9 | ASSVGGANYYGYT
TRBJ1-1 | TRBV19 | ASKMEWGQGSTEAF
TRBJ2-1 | TRBV6-2/TRBV6-3 | ASSAPGTSGVGSYNEQF
TRBJ2-1 | TRBV4-1 | ASSLSGDYNEQF
TRBJ1-5 | TRBV11-1 | ASSVTGGSNQPQH
TRBJ2-7 | TRBV13 | ASSPTIKQGDGSYEQY
TRBJ1-1 | TRBV3-1/TRBV3-2 | ASSQEALNTEAF
TRBJ2-3 | TRBV7-6 | ASSLYGELSGASTDTQY
TRBJ1-6 | TRBV6-2/TRBV6-3 | ASSPPPGQGNSPLH
TRBJ2-1 | TRBV4-1 | ASSPGRARSSYNEQF
TRBJ2-7 | TRBV20-1 | SASDAGPYEQY
TRBJ2-7 | TRBV6-5 | ASSPRTYEQY
TRBJ2-7 | TRBV12-5 | ASAARGGQRAEQY
TRBJ2-3 | TRBV29-1 | SVEPLAGTDTQY
TRBJ1-2 | TRBV7-3 | ASSSQGYGYT
TRBJ2-7 | TRBV7-6 | ASSLDRGVYEQY
TRBJ2-7 | TRBV7-6 | ASSTLPGHHEQY
TRBJ1-2 | TRBV27 | ASSLSHGGGYT
TRBJ1-2 | TRBV24-1 | ATSDEGQSNGYT
TRBJ2-3 | TRBV18 | ASSRGLADVTDTQY
TRBJ1-1 | TRBV5-1 | ASSPWTGDIQNTEAF
TRBJ1-2 | TRBV7-2 | ASSSPSYYGYT
TRBJ1-2 | TRBV4-1 | ASRQIGVRNNYGYT
TRBJ2-3 | TRBV2 | ASTLSGGDTQY
TRBJ2-1 | TRBV10-1 | ASSAGGGPRGQF
TRBJ2-1 | TRBV6-5 | ASTAKVAGGNEQF
TRBJ1-1 | TRBV5-6 | ASSLLGETEAF
TRBJ2-3 | TRBV5-1 | ASSFGTSGGDTSTDTQY
TRBJ1-2 | TRBV6-5 | ASSTTQGYGYT
TRBJ1-2 | TRBV20-1 | SARDLHGYT
TRBJ1-3 | TRBV4-1 | ASSQGWLQGAGNTIY
TRBJ2-6 | TRBV9 | ASSVPESGAGANVLT
TRBJ2-3 | TRBV5-1 | ASSSTWASGGPADTQY
TRBJ2-3 | TRBV24-1 | ATRRTTTDTQY
TRBJ2-2 | TRBV7-3 | ASSPRSYTGELF